The next 22 T cell receptor beta chains were all read from a single sample in a study of PD-1 blockade in classical Hodgkin lymphoma. Exposure to brentuximab vedotin varied, and each patient had relapsed following autologous stem cell transplantation. Repertoires were generated with immunoSEQ multiplex PCR, while TCRdb's copy carries only in-frame clones and drops some. The sample comprises approximately 13,000 clones, roughly 77% of which are singletons, and roughly 24% rests with the top ten. The material sequenced was peripheral blood mononuclear cells (PBMCs), taken at baseline. The receptors originated from a human donor with classical Hodgkin lymphoma.

The genes are TRBV5-6 and TRBJ2-1; either TRBD1 or TRBD2 may supply D (7 bases each). Germline lookup yields CDR1 SGHDT and CDR2 YYEEEE. V lost 4 bases, J lost 2 bases, and 13 bases lay in between. The CDR3 sequence is 15 residues long. Here the CDR3 reads CASSRQGGAYNEQFF. CDR3 coding DNA: TGTGCCAGCAGCCGACAGGGAGGGGCCTACAATGAGCAGTTCTTC.

As DNA, the CDR3 is TGTGCCAGCAGTTTAGGGGGGCTGAACACTGAAGCTTTCTTT. This translates into CASSLGGLNTEAFF. The chain couples TRBV28 to TRBJ1-1; a possible D gene is TRBD1 (6 bases). The V and J ends lost 2 bases and 0 bases respectively, with 7 bases between them. Germline V CDR1 and CDR2: MDHEN, SYDVKM. The CDR3 has 14 residues.

This chain uses TRBV6-6 with TRBJ2-5; D not resolved. The CDR3 runs 15 residues. Germline V lookup: CDR1 MNHNY, CDR2 SVGAGI (reference sequence). The V and J ends lost 4 bases and 1 base respectively, with 13 bases between them. In DNA, the CDR3 is TGTGCCAGCAGTTTCTGGCGGTCGATCCAAGAGACCCAGTACTTC. It codes for CASSFWRSIQETQYF.

V is TRBV4-3 and J is TRBJ2-1; 9 bases line up with TRBD1. Germline values: CDR1 LGHNA, CDR2 YSLEER. The CDR3 loop spans 19 amino acids. J lost 4 bases, V lost 2 bases, and 15 bases had no gene match. The CDR3 protein is CASSQKAWGPGTGYNEQFF. CDR3 nucleotides: TGCGCCAGCAGCCAAAAAGCCTGGGGTCCGGGGACAGGGTACAATGAGCAGTTCTTC.

J is TRBJ1-2 and V is TRBV7-2; 9 bases match TRBD1. Trimming at V came to 5 bases and at J to 4 bases, leaving 11 bases not matched to a gene. CDR1 is SGHTA, CDR2 FQGNSA, per germline. The length of the CDR3 is 16 residues. The chain's CDR3 is CASSTHRGRGSYGYTF. The CDR3 bases are TGTGCCAGCAGCACTCACAGGGGGCGCGGCTCCTATGGCTACACCTTC.

This clone was counted a single time. This rearrangement joins TRBV18 to TRBJ2-4; 8 nucleotides agree with TRBD1. The CDR3 runs to 14 residues. Germline V gene sequence: CDR1 KGHSH, CDR2 LQKENI. The ends lost 1 base at V and 8 bases at J; junction bases unmatched: 4. The chain's CDR3 is CASSPQQGGYIQYF. CDR3 nucleotides: TGTGCCAGCTCACCACAACAGGGGGGTTACATTCAGTACTTC.

This chain joins TRBV5-6 and TRBJ2-1; TRBD2 might be the D (7 bases). CDR1 is SGHDT and CDR2 is YYEEEE in the germline V gene. This CDR3 has 16 residues. V dropped 0 bases and J dropped 6 bases, with 16 bases sitting between them. The CDR3 here is CASSLAGRGLLNEQFF. The CDR3 DNA sequence: TGTGCCAGCAGCTTGGCCGGGCGGGGGCTTCTCAATGAGCAGTTCTTC.

This chain connects TRBV13 to TRBJ2-1, with D hard to call. The CDR3 has 16 residues. Germline CDR1 is PRHDT and CDR2 is FYEKMQ (reference sequence). Deletions cut 5 bases from V and 0 bases from J, with 14 bases between. Here the CDR3 DNA reads TGTGCCAGCAGCCCTGGACCCTCGAGCTCCTACAATGAGCAGTTCTTC. It yields the protein CASSPGPSSSYNEQFF. Using reference TRBV13 and TRBJ2-1 for the parts outside the CDR3, the full variable domain is AAGVIQSPRHLIKEKRETATLKCYPIPRHDTVYWYQQGPGQDPQFLISFYEKMQSDKGSIPDRFSAQQFSDYHSELNMSSLELGDSALYFCASSPGPSSSYNEQFFGPGTRLTVL.

V is TRBV30 and J is TRBJ1-6; the D is unclear. The CDR3 spans 18 residues. CDR1 is GTSNPN and CDR2 is SVGIG in the germline V gene (reference sequence). Between the trimmed V and J ends, which lost 3 bases and 1 base, there was a span of 19 bases. The CDR3 sequence: CAWRRSGRSGSYNSPLHF. The CDR3 DNA reads TGTGCCTGGAGAAGATCGGGGAGGAGTGGGTCCTATAATTCACCCCTCCACTTT.

The V call is TRBV5-1, the J call TRBJ2-2; D ambiguous. The germline V gene has CDR1 SGHRS and CDR2 YFSETQ. Trimming left V 4 bases short and J 6 bases short, with 13 bases between. The CDR3 spans 14 residues. CDR3 bases: TGCGCCAGCAGCCGAGATGGGATCTCCGGGGAGCTGTTTTTT. This gives the protein CASSRDGISGELFF.

The rearrangement links TRBV25-1 to TRBJ1-6; no firm D call. The CDR3 sequence is 15 residues long. V lost 1 base and J lost 0, with 4 bases in between. From germline, CDR1 is MGHDK and CDR2 SYGVNS. CDR3 nucleotide sequence: TGTGCCAGCAGTGAATCGAGCTCCTATAATTCACCCCTCCACTTT. Translating gives CASSESSSYNSPLHF.

The gene calls are TRBV5-1 and TRBJ2-3; the D gene is possibly TRBD1 (6 bases). The germline V gene has CDR1 SGHRS and CDR2 YFSETQ. The CDR3 spans 17 residues. The ends were cut back, 1 base at V and 0 bases at J, with 15 bases in the middle. CDR3 DNA sequence: TGCGCCAGCAGCTTGATTTGGGGGCTGATAAGCACAGATACGCAGTATTTT. Amino acid sequence: CASSLIWGLISTDTQYF.

V gene TRBV28 combines with J gene TRBJ2-2; tentatively, D is TRBD2 (5 bases). The CDR3 loop spans 13 amino acids. CDR1 MDHEN and CDR2 SYDVKM come from the germline V gene. Trimming shortened V by 8 bases and J by 1 base, and 8 bases separated the two germline ends. The CDR3: CASWTLNTGELFF. In DNA, the CDR3 is TGTGCCAGCTGGACTTTGAACACCGGGGAGCTGTTTTTT.

The chain links TRBV23-1 to TRBJ1-2; 7 bases map to TRBD1. TRBV23-1 is labeled an ORF, and its function is uncertain. The CDR3 runs to 15 residues. V shed 0 bases, J shed 3 bases, and the junction held 4 bases outside the gene matches. CDR3 DNA sequence: TGCGCCAGCAGTCAATCATGGCAGGGGGACTATGGCTACACCTTC. This codes for CASSQSWQGDYGYTF.

The chain joins TRBV18 to TRBJ2-1; D is undetermined. The CDR3 runs to 13 residues. V lost 3 bases and J lost 3, with 6 bases in between. Germline lookup yields CDR1 KGHSH and CDR2 LQKENI. The CDR3 coding sequence is TGTGCCAGCTCACCGGCGGTCTACAATGAGCAGTTCTTC. Encoded protein: CASSPAVYNEQFF.

This sequence joins TRBV18 and TRBJ2-7, with a weak D call TRBD2 (5 bases). Germline assignment: CDR1 KGHSH and CDR2 LQKENI. V lost 5 bases to trimming and J lost 5 bases, with 13 bases between them. The CDR3 spans 13 residues. The CDR3 loop reads CASSSLDGNEQYF. CDR3 DNA sequence: TGTGCCAGCTCATCCCTCGACGGGAACGAGCAGTACTTC. The full variable domain, rest sourced from reference TRBV18 and TRBJ2-7, is NAGVMQNPRHLVRRRGQEARLRCSPMKGHSHVYWYRQLPEEGLKFMVYLQKENIIDESGMPKERFSAEFPKEGPSILRIQQVVRGDSAAYFCASSSLDGNEQYFGPGTRLTVT.

This CDR3 is CASSLGGKAQGANEKLFF. CDR3 DNA sequence: TGTGCCAGCAGCTTAGGAGGGAAGGCGCAGGGGGCGAATGAAAAACTGTTTTTT. This chain links TRBV11-2 with TRBJ1-4; 8 bases align to TRBD1. The CDR3 loop spans 18 amino acids. Germline V gene data show CDR1 as SGHAT and CDR2 as FQNNGV. V was clipped by 1 base and J by 5 bases; unmatched bases: 12.

V gene TRBV5-1 combines with J gene TRBJ1-1; D uncertain. Germline assignment: CDR1 SGHRS and CDR2 YFSETQ. This CDR3 has 11 amino acids. Trimming left V 7 bases short and J 1 base short, with 5 bases between. The CDR3 is CASRRNTEAFF. CDR3 DNA: TGCGCCAGCCGGAGGAACACTGAAGCTTTCTTT.

Sample share makes this clone medium-sized. This rearrangement joins TRBV14 to TRBJ1-1; TRBD1 matches 7 bases. Germline CDR1 reads SGHDN; CDR2 reads FVKESK. This CDR3 has 14 residues. Unmatched junction bases numbered 11, after V lost 6 bases and J lost 7 bases. The CDR3: CASRITGEGGEAFF. DNA of the CDR3: TGTGCCAGCAGAATAACAGGGGAAGGAGGTGAAGCTTTCTTT.

In its sample, this clone was seen a few times. V usage is TRBV5-1 and J usage is TRBJ2-5; D perhaps matches TRBD1 (5 bases). Germline CDR1 reads SGHRS; CDR2 reads YFSETQ. V was cut by 6 bases and J by 1 base, with 13 bases left in between. The CDR3 length is 14 residues. CDR3 bases: TGCGCCAGCACCCAGGGTGGCAGCCAAGAGACCCAGTACTTC. Its protein product is CASTQGGSQETQYF.

The V gene is TRBV6-6, the J gene TRBJ2-2; a possible D gene is TRBD1 (6 bases). The germline V gene encodes CDR1 MNHNY and CDR2 SVGAGI (reference sequence). Trimming pared 2 bases from V and 5 bases from J, leaving 15 bases between. The CDR3 consists of 16 residues. The CDR3 coding sequence is TGTGCCAGCAGTTACCCGGGGCAGGGGAGAACCGGGGAGCTGTTTTTT. This translates into CASSYPGQGRTGELFF.

V is TRBV28 and J is TRBJ1-4, with 8 positions matching TRBD1. The germline gives CDR1 MDHEN, CDR2 SYDVKM. Trimming at V came to 2 bases and at J to 5 bases, leaving 7 bases not matched to a gene. The CDR3 has 16 residues. The CDR3 coding sequence is TGTGCCAGCAGTTTACAGGGGGCGACACGGAATGAAAAACTGTTTTTT. Its protein product is CASSLQGATRNEKLFF.